This TCR beta chain stems from a study of blood T cell repertoires in COVID-19. The CDR3 has 17 amino acids. V dropped 5 bases and J dropped 0; count of bases not matched to a gene: 11. Germline lookup yields CDR1 MDHEN and CDR2 SYDVKM. This table comes from immunoSEQ multiplex PCR, and its TCRdb copy is limited to in-frame clones, with some not included. The data show 170,000 or so clones, 84% seen once. This sequence was found in a man between 18 and 35 years old with active or convalescent COVID-19. Sample: peripheral blood. The V gene is TRBV28, the J gene TRBJ2-3; 7 bases fit TRBD1. CDR3 sequence (DNA): TGTGCCAGCAGTCCCAATTGGGCAGGGGGTAGCACAGATACGCAGTATTTT. Its protein is CASSPNWAGGSTDTQYF. Variable domain in full (rest from reference TRBV28 and TRBJ2-3): DVKVTQSSRYLVKRTGEKVFLECVQDMDHENMFWYRQDPGLGLRLIYFSYDVKMKEKGDIPEGYSVSREKKERFSLILESASTNQTSMYLCASSPNWAGGSTDTQYFGPGTRLTVL.